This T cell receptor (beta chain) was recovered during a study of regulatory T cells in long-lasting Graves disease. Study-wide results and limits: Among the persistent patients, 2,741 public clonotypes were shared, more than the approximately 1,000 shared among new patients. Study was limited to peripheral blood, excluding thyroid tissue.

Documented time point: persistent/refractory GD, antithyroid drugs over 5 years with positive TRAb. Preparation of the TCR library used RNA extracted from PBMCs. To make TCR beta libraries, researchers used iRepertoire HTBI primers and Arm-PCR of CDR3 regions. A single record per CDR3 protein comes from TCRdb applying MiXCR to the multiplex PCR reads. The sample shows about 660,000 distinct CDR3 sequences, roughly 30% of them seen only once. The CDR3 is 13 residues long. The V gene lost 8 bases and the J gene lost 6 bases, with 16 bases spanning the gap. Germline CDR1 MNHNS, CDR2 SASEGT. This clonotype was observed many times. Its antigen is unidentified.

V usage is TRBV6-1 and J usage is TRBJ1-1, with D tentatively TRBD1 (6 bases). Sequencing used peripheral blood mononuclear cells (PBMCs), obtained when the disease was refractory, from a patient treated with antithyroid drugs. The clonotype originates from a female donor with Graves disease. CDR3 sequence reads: CASLTTGSAEAFF. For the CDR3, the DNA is TGTGCCAGCCTCACTACAGGGAGCGCTGAAGCTTTCTTT.